This TCR beta chain was recorded in a study of blood T cells in healthy people across ages. Next came a second PCR, run for about 7 to 12 cycles, which used a sample-barcoded 5' primer along with a J-beta primer mix. Each cDNA molecule was tagged by a template-switch adaptor with 12 random nucleotides. One entry per CDR3 protein, called by TCRdb with MiXCR from the 5' RACE reads. The sample gives some 1.1 million distinct CDR3 sequences, approximately 38% of which show up once; approximately 14% is in the top ten. The germline CDR1 and CDR2 sequences are DFQATT and SNEGSKA (reference sequence). Between the trimmed V and J ends, which lost 3 bases and 10 bases, there was a span of 16 bases. The CDR3 is made up of 14 amino acids. The study, taken as a whole, reports: Diversity figures derived from one million T cells were judged to underestimate the true value. A conclusive naive versus antigen-experienced comparison was prevented by the unsorted PBMCs.

Note on this clonotype: The antigen is undetermined.

Sequenced material: blood. The chain uses TRBV20-1 and TRBJ1-6, with D uncertain. This clonotype was obtained from a man aged 18 to 29 in good health. CDR3 protein: CSASKEGGRSPLHF. The CDR3 DNA follows: TGCAGTGCTAGTAAGGAGGGAGGGAGGTCACCCCTCCACTTT.